Listed below are T cell receptor beta chains from one sample, sequenced in a study of T-cell memory formation after mild COVID-19. One entry per CDR3 protein, called by TCRdb with MiXCR from the 5' RACE reads. The sample yields about 320,000 distinct CDR3 sequences, roughly an eighth seen once. The sample consisted of PBMCs or a T cell subset sorted from them (not recorded which). The receptor source for this set is a man aged 18 to 30 who had mild COVID-19 (a few samples of this study predate the infection). Cell type and time point are not known. Each CDR3 is given without its conserved first and last residue.

v_gene	j_gene	CDR3aa
TRBV20-1	TRBJ2-5	SAWTGRVGTQY
TRBV5-1	TRBJ2-5	ASSRREEETQY
TRBV6-2/TRBV6-3	TRBJ1-1	ASMTGRMNTEAF
TRBV5-1	TRBJ2-2	ASSPQGHTGELF
TRBV7-3	TRBJ2-2	ASSLNTLGRTGELF
TRBV4-1	TRBJ2-6	ASSQQGLIPGAGANVLT
TRBV7-9	TRBJ1-2	ASSRGTGDNGYT
TRBV4-1	TRBJ2-7	ASSSYGQGLSYEQY
TRBV24-1	TRBJ2-2	ATSDHNTGELF
TRBV7-2	TRBJ1-1	ASSLSQGWSTEAF
TRBV20-1	TRBJ2-3	SASRPSTDTQY
TRBV4-3	TRBJ1-6	ASSRPQSPLH
TRBV20-1	TRBJ1-5	SAAGHPNQPQH
TRBV29-1	TRBJ1-1	SVEEWGHTEAF
TRBV5-1	TRBJ1-1	ASSLAQTIGTEAF
TRBV2	TRBJ2-4	ASRTGRGTKNIQY
TRBV3-1	TRBJ1-5	ASSRQGQPQH
TRBV6-2/TRBV6-3	TRBJ1-5	ATDLTGGPNQPQH
TRBV11-2	TRBJ2-5	ASSGFRWGETQY
TRBV7-8	TRBJ2-3	ASSNNGADTQY
TRBV12-3/TRBV12-4	TRBJ2-7	ASSGDSRTYEQY
TRBV7-2	TRBJ1-6	ASSLSGSGSPLH
TRBV7-7	TRBJ2-5	ASSSRAGGQETQY